This T cell receptor (beta chain) comes out of a study of blood T cell repertoires in COVID-19. The overall study: From T cells, B-cell-depleted T cells, or PBMCs came the material, which was cDNA or gDNA.

Clones were sequenced by immunoSEQ multiplex PCR, and TCRdb holds only the in-frame ones, with some missing. The sample lists hundreds of thousands of clones, approximately 86% occurring once. The CDR3 totals 12 residues. The V and J ends lost 8 bases and 2 bases respectively, with 8 bases between them. Germline V gene sequence: CDR1 LNHNV, CDR2 YYDKDF (reference sequence). Sequenced sample: peripheral blood. This TCR came from a woman in her 70s with COVID-19, enrolled during active disease. V usage is TRBV15 and J usage is TRBJ2-3, with D maybe TRBD2 (6 bases). CDR3 sequence reads: CATRGITDTQYF. The CDR3 DNA follows: TGTGCCACCCGGGGGATCACAGATACGCAGTATTTT.